Listed below are T cell receptor beta chains from one sample, sequenced in a study of glioma-infiltrating T cells after dendritic cell vaccination. Measured with immunoSEQ multiplex PCR; TCRdb has only the in-frame clones, and not every one. The sample includes 100,000 or so clones, 85% to 90% of them seen just once. This material consisted of blood, taken before dendritic cell vaccination. Source of these receptors: a human donor with glioblastoma. CDR3s include the opening cysteine and the closing phenylalanine or tryptophan. Fields, in order: CDR3 length, D gene, clone size, J gene, V gene, CDR3 protein, CDR3 DNA. A D gene is named only where the DNA matches it firmly. Part of the rows lack a size; the others show once, few, many or a class for expanded clones.

>12|.|.|TRBJ2-1|TRBV2
CASRAQVHEQFF
TGTGCCAGCAGGGCACAGGTCCATGAGCAGTTCTTC
>12|.|.|TRBJ1-5|TRBV7-9
CASSLRDQPQHF
TGTGCCAGCAGCTTACGGGATCAGCCCCAGCATTTT
>13|.|once|TRBJ2-1|TRBV9
CASSTTGLNEQFF
TGTGCCAGCAGCACTACAGGGCTCAATGAGCAGTTCTTC
>13|.|.|TRBJ2-5|TRBV5-4
CASSRSSTETQYF
TGTGCCAGCAGCCGAAGCTCCACGGAGACCCAGTACTTC
>13|TRBD2|.|TRBJ2-1|TRBV2
CASSPSGGVEQFF
TGTGCCAGCAGTCCCTCGGGGGGGGTTGAGCAGTTCTTC
>15|.|.|TRBJ2-7|TRBV9
CASSASGTTSYEQYF
TGTGCCAGCAGCGCCAGCGGGACAACCTCCTACGAGCAGTACTTC
>13|.|few|TRBJ1-1|TRBV6-5
CASSYNSGTEAFF
TGTGCCAGCAGCTATAACTCGGGCACTGAAGCTTTCTTT
>13|.|.|TRBJ1-2|TRBV19
CASSILGAYGYTF
TGTGCCAGTAGTATACTAGGGGCTTATGGCTACACCTTC
>13|.|.|TRBJ2-5|TRBV25-1
CASSDYLQETQYF
TGTGCCAGCAGTGACTACCTCCAAGAGACCCAGTACTTC
>15|TRBD2|.|TRBJ2-3|TRBV5-4
CASSLVAGSTDTQYF
TGTGCCAGCAGCTTGGTAGCGGGCAGCACAGATACGCAGTATTTT
>13|.|.|TRBJ2-2|TRBV5-4
CASTLNPQEGLFF
TGTGCCAGCACCTTGAACCCCCAGGAGGGGCTGTTTTTT
>13|.|.|TRBJ1-1|TRBV18
CASSPILDTEAFF
TGTGCCAGCTCACCAATTCTCGACACTGAAGCTTTCTTT
>14|TRBD1|.|TRBJ1-1|TRBV19
CASSSRTGNTEAFF
TGTGCCAGTAGTTCAAGGACAGGAAACACTGAAGCTTTCTTT
>15|TRBD1|.|TRBJ1-2|TRBV5-5
CASSGDWTGIYGYTF
TGTGCCAGCAGCGGCGATTGGACAGGCATCTATGGCTACACCTTC
>16|TRBD2|.|TRBJ2-2|TRBV6-5
CASSLGLAVNTGELFF
TGTGCCAGCAGTTTGGGACTAGCGGTCAACACCGGGGAGCTGTTTTTT
>14|.|.|TRBJ1-5|TRBV27
CASSGRGGGQPQHF
TGTGCCAGCAGTGGGCGGGGGGGAGGGCAGCCCCAGCATTTT
>17|TRBD1|.|TRBJ1-4|TRBV27
CASSPRQGGDPQKVLFF
TGTGCCAGCAGTCCCCGACAGGGTGGGGATCCCCAAAAGGTTCTGTTTTTT
>11|.|.|TRBJ2-7|TRBV29-1
CSAGRGYEQYF
TGCAGCGCGGGGAGAGGATACGAGCAGTACTTC
>14|.|.|TRBJ2-7|TRBV7-9
CASSENRKAYEQYF
TGTGCCAGCAGTGAAAACAGGAAGGCGTACGAGCAGTACTTC
>16|TRBD1|.|TRBJ1-5|TRBV5-6
CASSPRSGGGNQPQHF
TGTGCCAGCAGCCCCAGGTCAGGGGGAGGCAATCAGCCCCAGCATTTT
>14|TRBD1|.|TRBJ2-7|TRBV5-1
CASSGTGSSYEQYF
TGCGCCAGCAGCGGGACAGGGAGCTCCTACGAGCAGTACTTC
>16|.|.|TRBJ1-2|TRBV9
CASSVGVKTTNYGYTF
TGTGCCAGCAGCGTAGGTGTCAAAACTACTAACTATGGCTACACCTTC
>14|.|.|TRBJ1-1|TRBV9
CASSVAGLDTEAFF
TGTGCCAGCAGCGTAGCCGGGTTGGACACTGAAGCTTTCTTT
>16|.|.|TRBJ2-7|TRBV21-1
CASSIGGLLDSYEQYF
TGTGCCAGCAGCATCGGGGGACTGCTCGACTCCTACGAGCAGTACTTC
>16|TRBD1|.|TRBJ2-1|TRBV28
CASSELDRGAYNEQFF
TGTGCCAGCAGTGAACTTGACAGGGGGGCCTACAATGAGCAGTTCTTC
>16|.|once|TRBJ2-1|TRBV27
CASSLSAGASYNEQFF
TGTGCCAGCAGTTTATCGGCCGGAGCCTCCTACAATGAGCAGTTCTTC
>15|TRBD2|.|TRBJ2-1|TRBV29-1
CSVEGLAASYNEQFF
TGCAGCGTTGAGGGACTAGCGGCTTCCTACAATGAGCAGTTCTTC
>18|.|.|TRBJ2-1|TRBV4-1
CASSQERERTPYSNEQFF
TGCGCCAGCAGCCAAGAACGGGAGCGCACCCCATATTCCAATGAGCAGTTCTTC
>15|.|.|TRBJ2-1|TRBV9
CASSVAINSYNEQFF
TGTGCCAGCAGCGTGGCAATTAACTCCTACAATGAGCAGTTCTTC
>16|.|.|TRBJ1-2|TRBV18
CASSPRSRADASGYTF
TGTGCCAGCTCACCCCGGAGTAGAGCCGATGCTTCTGGCTACACCTTC
>13|.|.|TRBJ1-4|TRBV7-9
CASSLAGGEKLFF
TGTGCCAGCAGCTTAGCCGGGGGTGAAAAACTGTTTTTT
>14|.|.|TRBJ1-2|TRBV2
CASSAQGPRYGYTF
TGTGCCAGCAGTGCCCAGGGGCCGCGCTATGGCTACACCTTC
>15|.|.|TRBJ1-3|TRBV4-1
CASSYFGGPGNTIYF
TGCGCCAGCAGCTACTTCGGGGGGCCAGGAAACACCATATATTTT
>12|.|few|TRBJ1-6|TRBV6-6
CASSYVSAALHF
TGTGCCAGCAGTTACGTGAGTGCGGCCCTCCACTTT
>17|TRBD1|.|TRBJ2-7|TRBV9
CASSVGNSQGLAYEQYF
TGTGCCAGCAGCGTGGGGAACTCACAGGGGCTAGCCTACGAGCAGTACTTC
>15|.|.|TRBJ1-4|TRBV9
CASSASGGPNEKLFF
TGTGCCAGCAGCGCCTCCGGGGGACCTAATGAAAAACTGTTTTTT
>16|.|.|TRBJ2-5|TRBV4-2
CASSQDLVGAQETQYF
TGTGCCAGCAGCCAAGATCTGGTAGGAGCACAAGAGACCCAGTACTTC
>13|.|.|TRBJ1-5|TRBV6-4
CASSDAPGQPQHF
TGTGCCAGCAGTGACGCCCCGGGGCAGCCCCAGCATTTT
>14|TRBD2|.|TRBJ2-1|TRBV30
CAWKGLAGSNEQFF
TGTGCCTGGAAGGGACTAGCGGGCAGCAATGAGCAGTTCTTC
>15|.|.|TRBJ2-6|TRBV27
CASSFLLSGANVLTF
TGTGCCAGCAGTTTCCTCCTCTCTGGGGCCAACGTCCTGACTTTC
>16|TRBD1|.|TRBJ1-4|TRBV15
CATSRRKGTGAAELFF
TGTGCCACCAGCAGACGCAAGGGGACAGGAGCTGCGGAACTGTTTTTT
>13|.|.|TRBJ2-7|TRBV18
CASSPSGGYEQYF
TGTGCCAGCTCACCATCCGGGGGCTACGAGCAGTACTTC
>16|.|.|TRBJ2-2|TRBV9
CASSVHSGSNTGELFF
TGTGCCAGCAGCGTCCATTCAGGGTCTAACACCGGGGAGCTGTTTTTT
>13|TRBD1|.|TRBJ2-7|TRBV5-6
CASSWGQGPEQYF
TGTGCCAGCAGCTGGGGACAGGGGCCCGAGCAGTACTTC